Listed here are 27 T cell receptor beta chains from one sample, sequenced in a study of T cell repertoires in cytomegalovirus infection. TCRdb reprocessed the reads via MiXCR and lists one record per CDR3 protein. The sample holds hundreds of thousands of distinct CDR3 sequences, about 11% seen once. Sequenced sample: PBMCs. Source of these receptors: a human donor in good health (CMV status not recorded). Some clones in this sample may be carry-over from other donors' samples.

This clonotype showed up just a few times. The chain is built from TRBV28 and TRBJ2-3; 9 bases are shared with TRBD2. J gave up 8 bases and V 8 bases, and 11 bases lay outside the gene matches. From germline, CDR1 is MDHEN and CDR2 SYDVKM. The CDR3 consists of 14 residues. The CDR3 loop is CASLGGAGGGTQYF. CDR3 in DNA: TGTGCCAGCCTGGGGGGAGCGGGAGGCGGTACGCAGTATTTT.

The chain carries TRBV29-1 and TRBJ2-3, with D hard to call. Germline CDR1 reads SQVTM; CDR2 reads ANQGSEA. The CDR3 is 13 amino acids. This CDR3 reads CRKSHTGTDTQYF. CDR3 in DNA: TGCAGGAAGTCTCACACCGGCACAGATACGCAGTATTTT.

This clonotype was picked up many times. The V gene is TRBV12-3 or TRBV12-4, the J gene TRBJ2-7; TRBD2 is a possible D gene (5 bases). The CDR3 loop spans 15 amino acids. Trimming stripped 6 bases from V and 3 bases from J, with 18 bases between. The CDR3 loop is CASSPSSSGLYEQYF. CDR3 bases: TGTGCCAGCAGCCCCTCTAGCTCTGGTCTCTACGAGCAGTACTTC.

This clonotype was observed many times. The chain links TRBV12-3 or TRBV12-4 to TRBJ1-1; possible D gene TRBD1, 5 bases. The CDR3 is 14 amino acids. V lost 5 bases to trimming and J lost 3 bases, with 13 bases between them. In nucleotides, the CDR3 is TGTGCCAGCAGTCCGATCGGAGGGGACACTGAAGCTTTCTTT. This sequence encodes CASSPIGGDTEAFF.

This clonotype was recorded at least ten times. This chain joins TRBV4-1 and TRBJ1-5; D not resolved. The CDR3 has 16 residues. V shed 0 bases and J shed 7 bases, with 16 bases lying between them. Per the germline V gene, CDR1 is MGHRA and CDR2 is YSYEKL. CDR3 residues: CASSQEGRAGTQPQHF. The CDR3 nucleotides are TGCGCCAGCAGCCAAGAGGGCCGCGCAGGAACCCAGCCCCAGCATTTT.

This clonotype was detected ten times or more. The V gene is TRBV18, the J gene TRBJ2-3, with 8 bases identical to TRBD1. CDR1 and CDR2 from the germline V gene are KGHSH and LQKENI. This CDR3 contains 18 residues. Unmatched junction bases numbered 11, after V lost 1 base and J lost 2 bases. CDR3 residues: CASSPLYRTGTSTDTQYF. DNA for the CDR3: TGTGCCAGCTCACCACTGTATCGGACAGGGACTTCCACAGATACGCAGTATTTT.

In its sample, this clonotype was seen many times. The genes are TRBV6-1 and TRBJ2-3; D may be TRBD2 (6 bases). Germline CDR1 and CDR2: MNHNS and SASEGT. This CDR3 is 13 amino acids long. Trimming stripped 6 bases from V and 0 bases from J, with 7 bases between. The CDR3 nucleotides are TGTGCCAGCAGCGGGGGAAGCACAGATACGCAGTATTTT. It translates to CASSGGSTDTQYF.

This clonotype was detected ten times or more. The genes are TRBV7-8 and TRBJ1-1; no reliable D call. The CDR3 sequence is 16 residues long. The V gene's germline CDR1 is SGHVS and CDR2 FQNEAQ. V shed 5 bases and J shed 6 bases, with 22 bases lying between them. The CDR3 sequence: CASSPGARRRTAEAFF. CDR3 nucleotides: TGTGCCAGCAGCCCAGGAGCGAGACGGAGAACGGCTGAAGCTTTCTTT. The variable domain in full, completed from reference TRBV7-8 and TRBJ1-1, reads GAGVSQSPRYKVAKRGQDVALRCDPISGHVSLFWYQQALGQGPEFLTYFQNEAQLDKSGLPSDRFFAERPEGSVSTLKIQRTQQEDSAVYLCASSPGARRRTAEAFFGQGTRLTVV.

This clonotype occurred many times. The chain employs TRBV2 and TRBJ2-5; D remains unclear. This CDR3 comprises 14 residues. Germline V gene lookup returns CDR1 SNHLY and CDR2 FYNNEI. V was cut by 5 bases and J by 2 bases, with 12 bases left in between. The CDR3 spells CASSLVKPQETQYF. For the CDR3, the DNA is TGTGCCAGCAGTTTAGTTAAACCTCAAGAGACCCAGTACTTC.

This clonotype was found many times. The V and J genes are TRBV5-4 and TRBJ1-2; 8 positions match TRBD1. Germline V gene data show CDR1 as SGHNT and CDR2 as YYREEE (reference sequence). The V segment lost 4 bases and the J segment 5 bases; nucleotides outside the gene matches: 7. The CDR3 is 14 residues long. The CDR3: CASSTDRVSYGYTF. The CDR3 coding sequence is TGTGCCAGCAGCACGGACAGGGTTTCATATGGCTACACCTTC.

The V and J genes are TRBV9 and TRBJ2-7; the D gene is possibly TRBD2 (5 bases). Germline V CDR1 and CDR2: SGDLS, YYNGEE. This CDR3 contains 15 residues. The ends were cut back, 0 bases at V and 4 bases at J, with 14 bases in the middle. CDR3 residues: CASSVEDPAEYEQYF. CDR3 in DNA: TGTGCCAGCAGCGTAGAGGATCCAGCGGAATACGAGCAGTACTTC.

This chain uses TRBV9 with TRBJ1-1; D remains ambiguous. CDR1 SGDLS and CDR2 YYNGEE come from the germline V gene. This CDR3 region has 11 residues. V was cut by 2 bases and J by 5 bases, with 4 bases left in between. CDR3 sequence (DNA): TGTGCCAGCAGCGTCCAGACTGAAGCTTTCTTT. This gives the protein CASSVQTEAFF. Drawing the rest from reference TRBV9 and TRBJ1-1, the complete variable domain is DSGVTQTPKHLITATGQRVTLRCSPRSGDLSVYWYQQSLDQGLQFLIQYYNGEERAKGNILERFSAQQFPDLHSELNLSSLELGDSALYFCASSVQTEAFFGQGTRLTVV.

Ten or more counts support this clonotype. J is TRBJ1-1 and V is TRBV27; 7 positions match TRBD1. J was trimmed by 6 bases and V by 4 bases; bases with no gene match: 11. The V gene's germline CDR1 is MNHEY and CDR2 SMNVEV (reference sequence). The CDR3 is 15 residues long. CDR3 in amino acids: CASSSRQGMGAEAFF. The CDR3 DNA reads as TGTGCCAGCAGTTCCAGACAGGGCATGGGTGCTGAAGCTTTCTTT.

This clonotype showed up just a few times. The J gene is TRBJ1-4, the V gene TRBV3-1; D remains unclear. Trimming took 6 bases from V and 8 from J, leaving 13 bases between them. The V gene's germline CDR1 is LGHDT and CDR2 YNNKEL (reference sequence). The CDR3 is 13 amino acids. The DNA of the CDR3 is TGTGCCAGCAGTGCAGCACGTCGGGAAAAACTGTTTTTT. It is translated as CASSAARREKLFF.

The rearrangement joins TRBV6-2 or TRBV6-3 to TRBJ1-3; no reliable D call. Germline loops: CDR1 MNHEY, CDR2 SVGEGT. The germline V and J ends were trimmed by 0 bases and 4 bases, with 7 bases remaining between them. The CDR3 covers 14 residues. The CDR3 here is CASSYSVEGNTIYF. CDR3 in DNA: TGTGCCAGCAGTTACTCGGTGGAGGGAAACACCATATATTTT.

J is TRBJ1-3 and V is TRBV19; no clear D gene. Germline values: CDR1 LNHDA, CDR2 SQIVND (reference sequence). The V and J ends lost 6 bases and 4 bases respectively, with 19 bases between them. CDR3 size: 16 residues. For the CDR3, the DNA is TGTGCCAGTAGCACCTCAGGTGGAGCCCCGGGAAACACCATATATTTT. It translates to CASSTSGGAPGNTIYF.

Many counts were recorded for this clonotype. V is TRBV7-8 and J is TRBJ2-3, with 10 bases fitting TRBD2. This CDR3 has 18 amino acids. The V gene's germline CDR1 is SGHVS and CDR2 FQNEAQ. Germline trimming cut 4 bases from V and 6 bases from J; bases unmatched to any gene: 16. CDR3 coding DNA: TGTGCCAGCAGCTCCTACCGACTAGCGGGCGCTCGGGGGGATACGCAGTATTTT. The encoded protein is CASSSYRLAGARGDTQYF.

This clonotype was detected ten times or more. The chain has TRBV7-6 and TRBJ2-2; D is ambiguous. CDR3 length: 12 amino acids. Germline V gene lookup returns CDR1 SGHVS and CDR2 FNYEAQ. The germline V and J ends were trimmed by 5 bases and 6 bases, with 7 bases remaining between them. The CDR3 sequence is CASSPDAGELFF. DNA for the CDR3: TGTGCCAGCAGCCCGGACGCCGGGGAGCTGTTTTTT.

This clonotype came up a few times. For the CDR3, the DNA is TGTGCCACCGTTCGGGACGCGAACACCGGGGAGCTGTTTTTT. Protein: CATVRDANTGELFF. V and J are TRBV10-3 and TRBJ2-2; D assignment may be TRBD1 or TRBD2 (5 bases each). With 10 bases removed from V and 0 bases from J, the gap between germline ends came to 12 bases. Germline lookup yields CDR1 ENHRY and CDR2 SYGVKD. The CDR3 is 14 residues long.

This clonotype was seen a few times. Here the CDR3 reads CASSLELASGGDSDTQYF. The DNA for the CDR3 is TGTGCCAGCAGCTTGGAGTTGGCTAGCGGGGGTGATTCAGATACGCAGTATTTT. The rearrangement links TRBV5-4 to TRBJ2-3; 10 positions agree with TRBD2. The germline CDR1 and CDR2 sequences are SGHNT and YYREEE (reference sequence). Unmatched junction bases numbered 11, after V lost 0 bases and J lost 4 bases. There are 18 residues in the CDR3.

This clonotype was detected ten times or more. The chain links TRBV7-2 to TRBJ2-1; 10 nucleotides align to TRBD1. Trimming took 6 bases from V and 3 from J; bases not matched to a gene: 8. This CDR3 region has 16 residues. Germline V gene data show CDR1 as SGHTA and CDR2 as FQGNSA. CDR3 sequence reads: CASRMAGTGDYNEQFF. DNA for the CDR3: TGTGCCAGCAGGATGGCCGGGACAGGGGACTACAATGAGCAGTTCTTC.

CDR3 amino acids: CASTVTVNYGYTF. The DNA for the CDR3 is TGTGCCAGCACCGTGACAGTTAACTATGGCTACACCTTC. The chain joins TRBV12-3 or TRBV12-4 to TRBJ1-2, with D perhaps matching TRBD1 (5 bases). Trimming shortened V by 7 bases and J by 1 base, and 10 bases separated the two germline ends. The CDR3 runs 13 residues.

This clonotype came up many times. This chain links TRBV12-5 with TRBJ2-1; D gene ambiguous. The CDR3 extends over 11 amino acids. Germline CDR1 LGHNT, CDR2 FRNRAP. V gave up 4 bases and J gave up 9 bases, with 7 bases separating them. CDR3 sequence: CASGSRSEQFF. The CDR3 bases are TGTGCTAGTGGTTCTCGTAGTGAGCAGTTCTTC.

This clonotype turned up a few times. This sequence joins TRBV28 and TRBJ1-5; D is unresolved. This CDR3 contains 13 residues. The V end lost 2 bases, the J end lost 9 bases, and 11 bases lay between the germline ends. Per germline, CDR1 MDHEN and CDR2 SYDVKM. CDR3: CASSLRAPPPQHF. CDR3 nucleotide sequence: TGTGCCAGCAGTTTACGAGCCCCACCGCCCCAGCATTTT.

This clonotype came up many times. The chain combines TRBV28 with TRBJ2-4; D remains ambiguous. CDR1 MDHEN and CDR2 SYDVKM come from the germline V gene. Trimming stripped 4 bases from V and 9 bases from J, with 16 bases between. This CDR3 comprises 14 residues. CDR3 amino acids: CASSSNTRTGIQYF. In nucleotides, the CDR3 is TGTGCCAGCAGTTCCAACACTCGTACGGGCATTCAGTACTTC.

This clonotype was detected ten times or more. The chain employs TRBV10-2 and TRBJ1-3; D is undetermined. V lost 4 bases and J 0 bases, leaving 13 bases between the germline ends. The CDR3 is 16 residues long. From germline, CDR1 is WSHSY and CDR2 SAAADI. Here the CDR3 reads CASSAVGRSSGNTIYF. The CDR3 DNA reads TGCGCCAGCAGTGCTGTGGGCAGGTCCTCTGGAAACACCATATATTTT.

In its sample, this clonotype was seen many times. V is TRBV12-3 or TRBV12-4 and J is TRBJ1-5; unclear D gene. Trimming cost V 8 bases and J 0 bases, with 8 bases left between them. There are 13 residues in the CDR3. The CDR3 coding sequence is TGTGCCAGCCGAGAGAGTAGCAATCAGCCCCAGCATTTT. It specifies CASRESSNQPQHF.